This entry lists 25 T cell receptor beta chains sequenced from one sample in a study of blood T cell repertoires in COVID-19. Libraries were prepared by immunoSEQ multiplex PCR; TCRdb keeps only in-frame clonotypes and omits some of them. The sample yields about 200,000 clones, roughly 88% seen once. Sequencing was performed on peripheral blood. The receptors originated from a young man who had recovered from COVID-19.

The J gene is TRBJ1-1, the V gene TRBV5-4; perhaps TRBD1 as D (6 bases). Germline lookup yields CDR1 SGHNT and CDR2 YYREEE (reference sequence). The CDR3 totals 14 residues. Trimming pared 0 bases from V and 8 bases from J, leaving 14 bases between. The CDR3, as DNA: TGTGCCAGCAGCTTGGCCGTACAGGGAGAAGAAGCTTTCTTT. Protein sequence: CASSLAVQGEEAFF.

The chain uses TRBV12-5 and TRBJ2-7; D not certain. Germline V gene data show CDR1 as LGHNT and CDR2 as FRNRAP. V lost 1 base and J lost 5, with 9 bases in between. There are 13 residues in the CDR3. CDR3 bases: TGTGCTAGTGGTTTGGGTGCAGGCCACGAGCAGTACTTC. Protein sequence: CASGLGAGHEQYF.

The chain has TRBV11-2 and TRBJ2-6; perhaps TRBD1 as D (6 bases). Germline V CDR1 and CDR2: SGHAT, FQNNGV. The CDR3 totals 17 residues. Trimming took 0 bases from V and 5 from J, leaving 14 bases between them. The CDR3 DNA sequence: TGTGCCAGCAGCTTAGATCAGGGGCAGGACTGGGCCAACGTCCTGACTTTC. Its translation: CASSLDQGQDWANVLTF.

The genes are TRBV19 and TRBJ1-1, with D perhaps TRBD1 (6 bases). Germline loops: CDR1 LNHDA, CDR2 SQIVND (reference sequence). Deletions cut 5 bases from V and 6 bases from J, with 16 bases between. The CDR3 contains 14 residues. The CDR3 DNA follows: TGTGCCAGTAGTCCACTTAAACAGGGACCTGAAGCTTTCTTT. It translates to CASSPLKQGPEAFF.

This clone was observed a handful of times. The chain couples TRBV7-2 to TRBJ1-2, with D possibly matching TRBD1 (5 bases). This CDR3 comprises 15 residues. V was trimmed by 5 bases and J by 2 bases, leaving 15 bases between them. Per the germline V gene, CDR1 is SGHTA and CDR2 is FQGNSA. Here the CDR3 reads CASSPLGARNYGYTF. CDR3 DNA: TGTGCCAGCAGCCCTCTAGGGGCAAGGAACTATGGCTACACCTTC.

Only one count was recorded for this clone. The chain is built from TRBV7-2 and TRBJ2-5, with unresolved D. Per germline, CDR1 SGHTA and CDR2 FQGNSA. The CDR3 totals 13 residues. Trimming stripped 5 bases from V and 4 bases from J, with 11 bases between. The CDR3 region is CASSRGMGETQYF. In nucleotides, the CDR3 is TGTGCCAGCAGCAGAGGAATGGGAGAGACCCAGTACTTC. The full variable domain, its missing parts supplied by reference TRBV7-2 and TRBJ2-5, is GAGVSQSPSNKVTEKGKDVELRCDPISGHTALYWYRQSLGQGLEFLIYFQGNSAPDKSGLPSDRFSAERTGGSVSTLTIQRTQQEDSAVYLCASSRGMGETQYFGPGTRLLVL.

The V and J genes are TRBV24-1 and TRBJ1-2; tentative D call: TRBD1 (5 bases). Germline-derived CDR1 and CDR2 are KGHDR and SFDVKD. This CDR3 has 15 residues. V was cut by 7 bases and J by 8 bases, with 22 bases left in between. The CDR3 DNA sequence: TGTGCCACCAGCACACGAACCGGGACGGCGGGGGGCTACACCTTC. It yields the protein CATSTRTGTAGGYTF.

This chain joins TRBV5-1 and TRBJ1-1; D might be TRBD1 (5 bases). This CDR3 has 15 amino acids. Trimming stripped 3 bases from V and 4 bases from J, with 16 bases between. Looked up from germline, CDR1 is SGHRS and CDR2 is YFSETQ. Here the CDR3 DNA reads TGCGCCAGCAGCTCTACCAGGGATTCAGGCACTGAAGCTTTCTTT. Translating it yields CASSSTRDSGTEAFF.

This clone was counted once. The rearrangement uses TRBV6-1 and TRBJ1-5, with a tentative D call TRBD1 (6 bases). In germline, CDR1 is MNHNS, CDR2 SASEGT. The ends were cut back, 9 bases at V and 2 bases at J, with 11 bases in the middle. CDR3 length: 13 amino acids. CDR3 protein: CASSRQGNQPQHF. CDR3 bases: TGTGCCAGTAGCAGACAGGGCAATCAGCCCCAGCATTTT.

The count of this clone is one. DNA of the CDR3: TGTGCCAGCCTCTCCCCGACAGGGTGGAACACCGGGGAGCTGTTTTTT. Residues: CASLSPTGWNTGELFF. The V and J genes are TRBV19 and TRBJ2-2, with TRBD1 identical over 7 bases. Germline V gives CDR1 LNHDA, CDR2 SQIVND (reference sequence). The CDR3 has 16 amino acids. V gave up 9 bases and J gave up 1 base; unmatched junction bases: 11.

This clone has a handful of counts. Other DNA sequences in this sample translate to the same CDR3. The chain uses TRBV9 and TRBJ2-3; 8 positions match TRBD1. This CDR3 is 16 amino acids long. V was clipped by 4 bases and J by 3 bases; unmatched bases: 10. The V gene's germline CDR1 is SGDLS and CDR2 YYNGEE. The CDR3 reads CASSISGGSGTDTQYF. CDR3 nucleotides: TGTGCCAGCAGCATCTCAGGGGGCAGTGGGACAGATACGCAGTATTTT.

V is TRBV7-2 and J is TRBJ1-5, with D possibly matching TRBD1 (5 bases). Germline CDR1 SGHTA, CDR2 FQGNSA. The CDR3 sequence is 14 residues long. With 1 base removed from V and 6 bases from J, the gap between germline ends came to 10 bases. CDR3 protein: CASSLGGEVQPQHF. In DNA form, the CDR3 reads TGTGCCAGCAGCTTAGGAGGGGAGGTTCAGCCCCAGCATTTT.

The chain combines TRBV30 with TRBJ1-5, with TRBD1 as a possible D gene (6 bases). V shed 0 bases and J shed 5 bases, with 14 bases lying between them. The V gene's germline CDR1 is GTSNPN and CDR2 SVGIG (reference sequence). The CDR3 consists of 15 residues. The CDR3 protein is CAWSVRRGPYQPQHF. The CDR3 region has the DNA TGTGCCTGGAGTGTACGCAGGGGACCTTATCAGCCCCAGCATTTT.

This rearrangement joins TRBV7-9 to TRBJ1-2, with 8 bases identical to TRBD1. CDR1 is SEHNR, CDR2 FQNEAQ, per germline (reference sequence). CDR3 length equals 15 residues. V lost 5 bases, J lost 7 bases, and 12 bases stayed unmatched. The CDR3, as DNA: TGTGCCAGCAGCGGCAATGTACGACAGGGGCCTGGCTACACCTTC. It specifies CASSGNVRQGPGYTF.

V usage is TRBV28 and J usage is TRBJ1-4, with D tentatively TRBD1 (5 bases). The CDR3 contains 11 residues. Germline V lookup: CDR1 MDHEN, CDR2 SYDVKM. Trimming removed 6 bases from V and 11 bases from J, with 10 bases in between. The CDR3 is CASSPGLKLFF. The CDR3 bases are TGTGCCAGCAGCCCGGGACTCAAACTGTTTTTT.

The V gene is TRBV20-1, the J gene TRBJ1-1; D ambiguous. Germline loops: CDR1 DFQATT, CDR2 SNEGSKA (reference sequence). The CDR3 runs to 10 residues. V was pared by 5 bases and J by 11 bases, with 12 bases between. The CDR3 region has the DNA TGCAGTGCTCTCCAGGTGATGGCTTTCTTT. It is translated as CSALQVMAFF.

The chain uses TRBV5-1 and TRBJ2-2; 8 nucleotides align to TRBD1. V was pared by 0 bases and J by 8 bases, with 6 bases of the junction left unmatched. Germline-derived CDR1 and CDR2 are SGHRS and YFSETQ. CDR3 length: 15 residues. CDR3 region: CASSLAQGARGELFF. In DNA form, the CDR3 reads TGCGCCAGCAGCTTGGCCCAGGGGGCGCGAGGGGAGCTGTTTTTT.

The chain couples TRBV7-2 to TRBJ2-3; D not certain. With 5 bases removed from V and 5 bases from J, the gap between germline ends came to 14 bases. CDR1 and CDR2 from the germline V gene are SGHTA and FQGNSA. There are 14 residues in the CDR3. The CDR3 region has the DNA TGTGCCAGCAGCCCCACCGGCGGTTTAGATACGCAGTATTTT. As protein: CASSPTGGLDTQYF. The full variable domain, its missing parts supplied by reference TRBV7-2 and TRBJ2-3, is GAGVSQSPSNKVTEKGKDVELRCDPISGHTALYWYRQSLGQGLEFLIYFQGNSAPDKSGLPSDRFSAERTGGSVSTLTIQRTQQEDSAVYLCASSPTGGLDTQYFGPGTRLTVL.

The rearrangement joins TRBV5-1 to TRBJ2-7; D is possibly TRBD1 (6 bases). Germline loops: CDR1 SGHRS, CDR2 YFSETQ. Trimming took 2 bases from V and 1 from J, leaving 10 bases between them. This CDR3 has 14 amino acids. The CDR3 DNA reads as TGCGCCAGCAGCTTTAACAGGGTATCCTACGAGCAGTACTTC. Translating it yields CASSFNRVSYEQYF.

The V and J genes are TRBV15 and TRBJ2-5; D is ambiguous. The ends were cut back, 5 bases at V and 4 bases at J, with 20 bases in the middle. Germline lookup yields CDR1 LNHNV and CDR2 YYDKDF (reference sequence). This CDR3 region has 16 residues. The CDR3 region has the DNA TGTGCCACCAGCCGCCCCAGCCCTGGAAGCGTAGAGACCCAGTACTTC. Translated: CATSRPSPGSVETQYF. Supplemented by reference TRBV15 and TRBJ2-5, the full variable domain reads DAMVIQNPRYQVTQFGKPVTLSCSQTLNHNVMYWYQQKSSQAPKLLFHYYDKDFNNEADTPDNFQSRRPNTSFCFLDIRSPGLGDTAMYLCATSRPSPGSVETQYFGPGTRLLVL.

The chain recombines TRBV28 with TRBJ2-7; 9 bases are a match to TRBD1. The germline V gene has CDR1 MDHEN and CDR2 SYDVKM. The CDR3 has 13 amino acids. J gave up 6 bases and V 6 bases, and 6 bases lay outside the gene matches. In nucleotides, the CDR3 is TGTGCCAGCAGACGGACAGGGGCTCGCGAGCAGTACTTC. Its translation: CASRRTGAREQYF.

This sequence joins TRBV27 and TRBJ1-4; tentatively, D is TRBD1 (5 bases). V was cut by 2 bases and J by 8 bases, with 15 bases left in between. The CDR3 is 15 residues long. Looked up from germline, CDR1 is MNHEY and CDR2 is SMNVEV (reference sequence). The chain's CDR3 is CASSLGQGGIEKLFF. In nucleotides, the CDR3 is TGTGCCAGCAGTTTAGGGCAGGGAGGGATAGAAAAACTGTTTTTT.

V is TRBV24-1 and J is TRBJ2-5; weak D call: TRBD1 (5 bases). V was clipped by 1 base and J by 5 bases, with 13 bases between them. This CDR3 contains 15 residues. CDR1 KGHDR and CDR2 SFDVKD come from the germline V gene. The CDR3 loop reads CATSDFGQGKETQYF. Written as DNA, the CDR3 is TGTGCCACCAGTGATTTCGGGCAGGGAAAGGAGACCCAGTACTTC.

The V gene is TRBV5-1, the J gene TRBJ1-1; 8 bases map to TRBD1. With 5 bases clipped from V and 2 bases from J, the junction kept 5 bases outside the gene matches. The CDR3 runs to 14 residues. The germline gives CDR1 SGHRS, CDR2 YFSETQ. CDR3 sequence: CASRIGQGNTEAFF. CDR3 nucleotides: TGCGCCAGCAGGATTGGACAGGGCAACACTGAAGCTTTCTTT.

The CDR3 sequence is CASSLQGSGNTIYF. CDR3 sequence (DNA): TGTGCCAGCAGCCTACAGGGCTCTGGAAACACCATATATTTT. V usage is TRBV9 and J usage is TRBJ1-3; a possible D gene is TRBD1 (6 bases). The CDR3 consists of 14 residues. Trimming cost V 4 bases and J 0 bases, with 8 bases left between them. Germline lookup yields CDR1 SGDLS and CDR2 YYNGEE.